The clone carrying this T cell receptor beta chain is a singleton in its sample. The sample belongs to a study of blood T cell repertoires in COVID-19. On the study more broadly: Acute-phase and convalescent COVID-19 samples originated in the United States, Italy and Spain. From T cells, B-cell-depleted T cells, or PBMCs came the material, which was cDNA or gDNA.

Repertoires were generated with immunoSEQ multiplex PCR, while TCRdb's copy carries only in-frame clones and drops some. Here the sample spans 100,000 to 120,000 clones, around 83% being singletons. Seattle patient enrollment occurred during active infection, with longitudinal follow-up thereafter. There are 14 residues in the CDR3. Between the trimmed V and J ends, which lost 4 bases and 5 bases, there was a span of 14 bases. CDR1 is LNHDA and CDR2 is SQIVND in the germline V gene (reference sequence). The clonotype originates from an older woman with COVID-19, enrolled during active disease. The chain carries TRBV19 and TRBJ2-5, with unresolved D. The sequencing sample was made of peripheral blood. The CDR3 loop reads CASSNDLRVETQYF. The CDR3 DNA follows: TGTGCCAGTAGTAATGATCTTAGAGTGGAGACCCAGTACTTC.